This TCR beta chain was sequenced in a study of CD8+ T cells in alopecia areata. Notes on the study in general: Mice gave a clearer picture of TCR sharing than patients did, possibly for HLA-related reasons. Scalp repertoires also include resident alphabeta T cells from normal skin. Especially in alopecia totalis/universalis, lesional scalp showed greater clonality than normal scalp did.

Following RNA extraction, reverse transcription yielded cDNA that acted as the sequencing template. Clones were read by immunoSEQ multiplex PCR, and TCRdb kept only the in-frame ones, dropping some. The sample lists roughly 150,000 clones, 45% to 60% occurring once. PBMCs provided sorted CD4+ and CD8+ T cells. On this clone itself: Its target is not known.

Germline-derived CDR1 and CDR2 are SEHNR and FQNEAQ (reference sequence). The CDR3 loop spans 14 amino acids. V trimming: 5 bases; J trimming: 7 bases; junction bases outside the gene matches: 10. The rearrangement uses TRBV7-9 and TRBJ1-2; 7 bases fit TRBD1. The receptor was derived from a human donor in good health. The specimen was CD4+ T cells sorted from blood. The CDR3 DNA is TGTGCCAGCAGCCTGGGTGAGACAGGGATTGGCTACACCTTC. It specifies CASSLGETGIGYTF. The full variable domain, its missing parts supplied by reference TRBV7-9 and TRBJ1-2, is DTGVSQNPRHKITKRGQNVTFRCDPISEHNRLYWYRQTLGQGPEFLTYFQNEAQLEKSRLLSDRFSAERPKGSFSTLEIQRTEQGDSAMYLCASSLGETGIGYTFGSGTRLTVV.